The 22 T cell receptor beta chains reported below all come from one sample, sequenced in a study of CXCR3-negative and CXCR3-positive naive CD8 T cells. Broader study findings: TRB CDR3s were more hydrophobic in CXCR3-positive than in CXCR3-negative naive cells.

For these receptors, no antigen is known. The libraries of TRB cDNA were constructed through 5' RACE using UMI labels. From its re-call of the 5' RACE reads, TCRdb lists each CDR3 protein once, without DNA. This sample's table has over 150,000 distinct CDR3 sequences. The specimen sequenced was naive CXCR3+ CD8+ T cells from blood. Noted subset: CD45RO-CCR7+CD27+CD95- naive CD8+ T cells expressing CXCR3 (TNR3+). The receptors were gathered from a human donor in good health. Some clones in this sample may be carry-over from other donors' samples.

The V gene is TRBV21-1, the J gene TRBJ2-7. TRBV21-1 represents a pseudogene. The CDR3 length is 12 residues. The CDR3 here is CASSNGYYEQYF.

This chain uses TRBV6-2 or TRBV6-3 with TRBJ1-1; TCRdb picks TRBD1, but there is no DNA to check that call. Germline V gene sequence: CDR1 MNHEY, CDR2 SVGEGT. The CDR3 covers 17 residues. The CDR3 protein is CASSRYLTGDGRTEAFF.

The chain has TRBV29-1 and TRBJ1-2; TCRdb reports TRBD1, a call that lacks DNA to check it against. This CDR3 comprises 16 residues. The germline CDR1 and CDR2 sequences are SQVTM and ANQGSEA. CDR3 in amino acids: CSVVSTGSPRSDGYTF.

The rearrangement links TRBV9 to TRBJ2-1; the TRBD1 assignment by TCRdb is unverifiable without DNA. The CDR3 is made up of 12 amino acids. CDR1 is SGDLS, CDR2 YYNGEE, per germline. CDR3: CASSPPENEQFF.

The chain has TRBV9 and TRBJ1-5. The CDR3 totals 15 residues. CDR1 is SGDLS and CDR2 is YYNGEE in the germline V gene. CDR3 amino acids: CASSVDGLGNQPQHF.

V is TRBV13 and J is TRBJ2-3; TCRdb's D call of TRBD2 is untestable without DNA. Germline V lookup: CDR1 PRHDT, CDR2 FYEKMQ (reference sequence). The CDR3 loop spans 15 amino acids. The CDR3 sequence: CASSFGRGSTDTQYF.

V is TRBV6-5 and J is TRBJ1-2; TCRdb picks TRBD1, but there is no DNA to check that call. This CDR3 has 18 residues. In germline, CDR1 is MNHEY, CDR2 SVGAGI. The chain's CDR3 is CASSYSAGGSLGRYGYTF.

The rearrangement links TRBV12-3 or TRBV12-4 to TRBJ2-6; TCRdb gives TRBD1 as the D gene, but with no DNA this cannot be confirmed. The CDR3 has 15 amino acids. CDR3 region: CASPRDSNGANVLTF.

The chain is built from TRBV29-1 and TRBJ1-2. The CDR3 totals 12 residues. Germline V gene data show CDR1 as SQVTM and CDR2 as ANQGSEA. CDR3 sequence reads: CSVDFELYGYTF.

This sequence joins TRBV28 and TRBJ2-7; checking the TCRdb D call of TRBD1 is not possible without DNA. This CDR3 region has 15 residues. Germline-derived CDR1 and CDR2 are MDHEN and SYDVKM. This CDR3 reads CASSFRGAQSYEQYF.

CDR3 residues: CATSRERGSTDTQYF. The chain couples TRBV15 to TRBJ2-3; TCRdb indicates TRBD1, and absent DNA this call remains unverified. Germline-derived CDR1 and CDR2 are LNHNV and YYDKDF (reference sequence). The length of the CDR3 is 15 residues.

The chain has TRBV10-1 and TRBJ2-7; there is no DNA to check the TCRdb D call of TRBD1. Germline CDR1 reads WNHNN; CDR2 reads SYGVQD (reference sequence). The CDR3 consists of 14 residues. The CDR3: CASSAAGLVYEQYF.

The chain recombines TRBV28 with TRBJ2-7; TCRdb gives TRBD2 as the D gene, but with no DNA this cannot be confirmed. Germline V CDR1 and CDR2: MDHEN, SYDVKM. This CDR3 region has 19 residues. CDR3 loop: CASSKPGLAPFASTYEQYF.

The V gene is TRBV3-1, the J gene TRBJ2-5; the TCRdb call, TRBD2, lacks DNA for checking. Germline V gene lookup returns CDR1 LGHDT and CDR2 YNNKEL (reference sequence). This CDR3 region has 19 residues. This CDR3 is CASSHPERLAGGYQETQYF.

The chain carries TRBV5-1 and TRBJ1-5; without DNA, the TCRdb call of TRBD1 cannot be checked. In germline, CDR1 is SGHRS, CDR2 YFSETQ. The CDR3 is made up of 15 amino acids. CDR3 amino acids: CASSLASGENQPQHF.

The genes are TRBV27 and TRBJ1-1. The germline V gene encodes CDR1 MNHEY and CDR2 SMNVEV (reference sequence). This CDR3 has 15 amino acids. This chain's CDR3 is CASSLSILWNTEAFF.

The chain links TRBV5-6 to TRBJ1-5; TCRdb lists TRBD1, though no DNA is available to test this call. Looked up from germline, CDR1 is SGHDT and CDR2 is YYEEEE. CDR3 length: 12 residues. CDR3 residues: CASSSSAGPQHF.

The CDR3: CSARDLGSLAGGGSEQYF. The rearrangement joins TRBV20-1 to TRBJ2-7; TCRdb's D gene call, TRBD2, goes unchecked for lack of DNA. Germline CDR1 reads DFQATT; CDR2 reads SNEGSKA (reference sequence). This CDR3 is 18 amino acids long.

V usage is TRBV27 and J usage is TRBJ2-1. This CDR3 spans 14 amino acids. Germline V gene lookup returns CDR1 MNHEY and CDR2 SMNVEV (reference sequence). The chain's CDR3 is CASAYLLSGNEQFF.

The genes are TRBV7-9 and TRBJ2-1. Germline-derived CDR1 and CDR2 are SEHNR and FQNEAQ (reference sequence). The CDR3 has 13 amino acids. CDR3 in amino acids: CASSSLLIDEQFF.

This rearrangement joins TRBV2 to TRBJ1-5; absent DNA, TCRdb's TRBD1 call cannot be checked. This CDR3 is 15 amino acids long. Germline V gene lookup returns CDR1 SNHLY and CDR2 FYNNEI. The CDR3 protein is CASSAGTGLFQPQHF.

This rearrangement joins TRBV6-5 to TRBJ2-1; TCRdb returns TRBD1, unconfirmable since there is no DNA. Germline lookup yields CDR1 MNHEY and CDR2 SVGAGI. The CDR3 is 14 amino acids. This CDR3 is CASRRQGAYNEQFF.